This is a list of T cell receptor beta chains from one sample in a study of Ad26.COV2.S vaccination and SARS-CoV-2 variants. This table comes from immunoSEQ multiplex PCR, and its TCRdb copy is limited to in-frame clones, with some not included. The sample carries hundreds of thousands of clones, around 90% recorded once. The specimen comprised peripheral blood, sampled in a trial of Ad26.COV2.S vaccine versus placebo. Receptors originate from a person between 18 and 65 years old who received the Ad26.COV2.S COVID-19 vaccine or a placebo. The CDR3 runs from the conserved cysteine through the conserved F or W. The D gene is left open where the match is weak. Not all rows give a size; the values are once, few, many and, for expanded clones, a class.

TGTGCCAGCAGCTCAAACACAGGGTACGAGCAGTACTTC,CASSSNTGYEQYF,TRBJ2-7,TRBV11-3,-,-
TGCGCCAGCAGCCAAGCTACAGGGATTGGAAACACCATATATTTT,CASSQATGIGNTIYF,TRBJ1-3,TRBV4-1,-,-
TGTGCCAGCAGCGTGCGGGACGGTACCGCAGATACGCAGTATTTT,CASSVRDGTADTQYF,TRBJ2-3,TRBV9,-,-
TGTGCCAGCAGCCGTTTCTCGGCGGGGGGTACCAATGAGCAGTTCTTC,CASSRFSAGGTNEQFF,TRBJ2-1,TRBV7-8,TRBD2,-
TGTGCCAGTAGGGGACAGGGGCCCGCAGATACGCAGTATTTT,CASRGQGPADTQYF,TRBJ2-3,TRBV19,TRBD1,-
TGTGCCAGCAGCTTAGCATGGAACACTGAAGCTTTCTTT,CASSLAWNTEAFF,TRBJ1-1,TRBV7-2,-,-
TGTGCCAGTAGTAGGACCGCGGCATGGCAGCCCCAGCATTTT,CASSRTAAWQPQHF,TRBJ1-5,TRBV19,-,-
TGTGCCAGCAGCCCAACACCACGACAGGGCTTGGGCAATCAGCCCCAGCATTTT,CASSPTPRQGLGNQPQHF,TRBJ1-5,TRBV7-8,TRBD1,once
TGTGCCAGCAGCTTAGACAGGACCACAGATACGCAGTATTTT,CASSLDRTTDTQYF,TRBJ2-3,TRBV7-3,-,-
TGTGCCAGCAGCAACTCGCGGGGTCCCACTGAAGCTTTCTTT,CASSNSRGPTEAFF,TRBJ1-1,TRBV6-5,-,-
TGTGCCAGCAGCCAAGATGCCGGGGCAGATACGCAGTATTTT,CASSQDAGADTQYF,TRBJ2-3,TRBV3-1/TRBV3-2,-,-
TGTGCCAGCAGTTACTCCGCCGGGACAACTAAAGAGACCCAGTACTTC,CASSYSAGTTKETQYF,TRBJ2-5,TRBV6-5,-,-
TGTGCCTCCGTCCCTTTAGGCACTGAAGCTTTCTTT,CASVPLGTEAFF,TRBJ1-1,TRBV30,-,-
TGTGCCAGCAGCCCCACGGAGGGCCGGGGCGAGCAGTACTTC,CASSPTEGRGEQYF,TRBJ2-7,TRBV2,-,-
TGTGCCTGGAGCCATCCCAGGGGTGAGCAGTTCTTC,CAWSHPRGEQFF,TRBJ2-1,TRBV30,-,-
TGCGCCAGCAGCTTGGGGGCAGGTAGCAGCACAGATACGCAGTATTTT,CASSLGAGSSTDTQYF,TRBJ2-3,TRBV5-1,-,-
TGTGCCAGCAGCCCAGACCAAGCTTCTCAAGTTCGGACCCAGTACTTC,CASSPDQASQVRTQYF,TRBJ2-5,TRBV4-2,-,-
TGTGCCAGCAGTCCCAAGCGACCCTCCGGGACCCTTGGCGAAAAACTGTTTTTT,CASSPKRPSGTLGEKLFF,TRBJ1-4,TRBV27,-,-
TGTGCCAGCAGCCCCCAGGGACAGGTCTATGGCTACACCTTC,CASSPQGQVYGYTF,TRBJ1-2,TRBV25-1,TRBD1,-
TGCGCCAGCAGCTCGCGACAGGGCGAAAACACTGAAGCTTTCTTT,CASSSRQGENTEAFF,TRBJ1-1,TRBV5-1,TRBD1,-
TGTGCCAGCTCACCATCTATCAATCAGCCCCAGCATTTT,CASSPSINQPQHF,TRBJ1-5,TRBV18,-,-
TGTGCCAGCAGCCAGCCTGCGGGGCTGAGGGAGACCCAGTACTTC,CASSQPAGLRETQYF,TRBJ2-5,TRBV3-1/TRBV3-2,-,-
TGCGCCAGCAGCTTGGACGTAAACTATGGCTACACCTTC,CASSLDVNYGYTF,TRBJ1-2,TRBV5-1,-,-
TGTGCCAGCAGCTTACGGGGTTCGGCACGCATGAACACCGGGGAGCTGTTTTTT,CASSLRGSARMNTGELFF,TRBJ2-2,TRBV7-9,-,-
TGTGCCAGCAGCGTAGACTACAATCAGCCCCAGCATTTT,CASSVDYNQPQHF,TRBJ1-5,TRBV9,-,-
TGCGCCAGCAGTGCATTACAGGGCCACTCCTACGAGCAGTACTTC,CASSALQGHSYEQYF,TRBJ2-7,TRBV10-1,-,-
TGTGCCAGCAGCGGTATTATCGGGGCGCGACCCAACACAGATACGCAGTATTTT,CASSGIIGARPNTDTQYF,TRBJ2-3,TRBV7-6,-,-
TGTGCCAGCAGCTCCGTGTCGGGGGCTGGAAACACCATATATTTT,CASSSVSGAGNTIYF,TRBJ1-3,TRBV7-9,-,-
TGTGCCAGCAGCCTCCTGGCGGGGGCTACCGGGGAGCTGTTTTTT,CASSLLAGATGELFF,TRBJ2-2,TRBV7-2,-,-
TGTGCCAGCAGCGTAGTCGTTGGTCCGAACACTGAAGCTTTCTTT,CASSVVVGPNTEAFF,TRBJ1-1,TRBV9,-,-
TGTGCCAGCAGTGATTCGCGGGGGCAGTATTTT,CASSDSRGQYF,TRBJ2-3,TRBV6-1,-,-
TGTGCCAGCAGCCTAGGCAGGGGAGGTAACACTGAAGCTTTCTTT,CASSLGRGGNTEAFF,TRBJ1-1,TRBV13,-,once
TGCGCCAGCAGCATCCGCAGGGGCGATACTGAAGCTTTCTTT,CASSIRRGDTEAFF,TRBJ1-1,TRBV5-1,-,-
TGTGCCATCAGTGTAACAGGGGGCCTGAATTACGAGCAGTACTTC,CAISVTGGLNYEQYF,TRBJ2-7,TRBV10-3,TRBD1,-
TGTGCCAGCAGCCGGGACAGGGGATACGGTCAGCCCCAGCATTTT,CASSRDRGYGQPQHF,TRBJ1-5,TRBV27,TRBD1,-
TGTGCCAGCAGTGTCGAGGGACAGCCGAACACTGAAGCTTTCTTT,CASSVEGQPNTEAFF,TRBJ1-1,TRBV2,TRBD1,-
TGTGCCAGCAGTTACCGCAGGCGGACCACCGAGCAGTTCTTC,CASSYRRRTTEQFF,TRBJ2-1,TRBV6-5,-,once
TGCGCCAGCAGCTTGGAACCGAACACTGAAGCTTTCTTT,CASSLEPNTEAFF,TRBJ1-1,TRBV5-1,-,-
TGTGCCAGCAGCTCCGACAGGGAGCCCTACGAGCAGTACTTC,CASSSDREPYEQYF,TRBJ2-7,TRBV11-3,TRBD1,-
TGTGCCAGCAGCTCCACAGGCCCCGGGGAAAAACTGTTTTTT,CASSSTGPGEKLFF,TRBJ1-4,TRBV28,-,-
TGTGCCAGCAGTTTACAGGTGGGTCAGCCCCAGCATTTT,CASSLQVGQPQHF,TRBJ1-5,TRBV27,-,-
TGTGCCAGCAGCCCAACAGGGGGGAACACTGAAGCTTTCTTT,CASSPTGGNTEAFF,TRBJ1-1,TRBV28,TRBD1,-